The 5 T cell receptor beta chains below were found in one sample sequenced in a study of neurological immune-mediated disorders (dated by TCRdb to about 2019). Library preparation employed 5' RACE. The run used an Illumina HiSeq 2500. TCRdb cleaned the public reads at Q25 with fastp, built clones with MiXCR and kept in-frame beta chains. Rows with a matching CDR3 protein are joined into one entry that keeps the most common DNA and genes. The sample table records some 50,000 distinct CDR3 sequences; about a quarter of these occur just once. 20% to 25% of the sample is in the top ten clones. The sequencing sample was made of PBMCs. These receptors were collected from a woman between 65 and 79 years old in good health.

The V and J genes are TRBV10-1 and TRBJ2-3, with 7 bases matching TRBD1. Germline V gene lookup returns CDR1 WNHNN and CDR2 SYGVQD (reference sequence). The trim removed 5 bases at V and 2 bases at J, leaving 4 bases unmatched. This CDR3 spans 14 amino acids. CDR3 protein: CASSWTGPTDTQYF. CDR3 DNA sequence: TGCGCCAGCAGTTGGACAGGTCCCACAGATACGCAGTATTTT.

On this clonotype itself: A much larger clonotype is one base distant, so this may be a read error. The V and J genes are TRBV7-2 and TRBJ2-5, with 8 bases that match TRBD1. Trimming took 5 bases from V and 8 from J; bases not matched to a gene: 13. Germline CDR1 is SGHTA and CDR2 is FQGNSA. CDR3 length equals 15 residues. CDR3 DNA sequence: TGTGCCAGCAGCCAACAGACAGGGGTCGTAGATACCCAGTACTTC. This translates into CASSQQTGVVDTQYF.

The table lists this clonotype with many counts. CDR3 in amino acids: CASSDRGSYEQYF. In nucleotides, the CDR3 is TGCGCCAGCAGCGACAGGGGCTCCTACGAGCAGTACTTC. The V and J genes are TRBV5-1 and TRBJ2-7; 8 bases fit TRBD1. Looked up from germline, CDR1 is SGHRS and CDR2 is YFSETQ. The junction had 0 bases not matched to a gene; V was cut back by 4 bases and J by 0 bases. There are 13 residues in the CDR3.

The J gene is TRBJ2-1, the V gene TRBV20-1; 10 bases match TRBD2. The CDR3 spans 16 residues. The germline V gene encodes CDR1 DFQATT and CDR2 SNEGSKA (reference sequence). The V and J ends lost 1 base and 4 bases, in that order; junction bases with no gene match: 7. CDR3 protein: CSARALTSGVYNEQFF. The CDR3 DNA is TGCAGTGCTAGAGCCCTTACTAGCGGGGTATACAATGAGCAGTTCTTC.

The gene calls are TRBV3-1 and TRBJ2-1; no clear D gene. The germline V gene encodes CDR1 LGHDT and CDR2 YNNKEL (reference sequence). The CDR3 is 15 amino acids. With 0 bases removed from V and 0 bases from J, the gap between germline ends came to 6 bases. CDR3 coding DNA: TGTGCCAGCAGCCAAGAGGCGAGCTCCTACAATGAGCAGTTCTTC. It codes for CASSQEASSYNEQFF.